This is a list of T cell receptor beta chains from one sample in a study of blood T cell repertoires in COVID-19. Assay used: immunoSEQ multiplex PCR; TCRdb lists only in-frame clones, some missing. The data hold 150,000 to 200,000 clones, with approximately 79% observed a single time. The sequencing input was PBMCs or T cells enriched from blood (not recorded which). These receptors were collected from a woman aged 60-75 years with acute COVID-19. Each CDR3 is given with its conserved first and last residue. A D gene is named only where the DNA matches it firmly. Some rows have no size entry. The others give once, few or many, or a class for an expanded clone.

j_call v_call d_call cdr3_length clone_size cdr3_aa cdr3_nt
TRBJ1-5 TRBV27 NA 17 NA CASRPGWGLYSNQPQHF TGTGCCAGCAGGCCGGGTTGGGGCTTATATAGCAATCAGCCCCAGCATTTT
TRBJ2-1 TRBV27 NA 14 NA CASSLMGGHNEQFF TGTGCCAGCAGTTTAATGGGGGGGCACAATGAGCAGTTCTTC
TRBJ1-5 TRBV29-1 TRBD1 14 NA CSARTGDSNQPQHF TGCAGCGCTCGGACAGGGGATAGCAATCAGCCCCAGCATTTT
TRBJ1-1 TRBV2 NA 13 once CASSLTKGTEAFF TGTGCCAGCAGCCTAACGAAGGGGACTGAAGCTTTCTTT
TRBJ2-2 TRBV27 TRBD1 15 NA CASTITTGKGGELFF TGTGCCAGCACCATAACGACAGGGAAAGGCGGGGAGCTGTTTTTT
TRBJ1-5 TRBV14 TRBD1 19 NA CASSQVRKQGWDSNQPQHF TGTGCCAGCAGCCAAGTTCGGAAACAGGGGTGGGACAGCAATCAGCCCCAGCATTTT
TRBJ1-3 TRBV29-1 NA 13 once CSVTAPGGNTIYF TGCAGCGTTACCGCCCCGGGGGGAAACACCATATATTTT
TRBJ1-2 TRBV12-3/TRBV12-4 TRBD1 13 NA CASDGQGDYGYTF TGTGCCAGCGATGGACAGGGAGACTATGGCTACACCTTC
TRBJ1-5 TRBV4-2 NA 14 NA CASSQDEGNQPQHF TGTGCCAGCAGCCAAGATGAGGGCAATCAGCCCCAGCATTTT
TRBJ2-7 TRBV3-1/TRBV3-2 NA 13 NA CASSPLLSYEQYF TGTGCCAGCAGCCCCCTTTTATCCTACGAGCAGTACTTC
TRBJ2-5 TRBV6-6 NA 16 NA CASSYLQPRGQETQYF TGTGCCAGCAGTTACCTTCAACCTAGGGGGCAAGAGACCCAGTACTTC
TRBJ2-3 TRBV11-2 TRBD2 17 few CASSLGTSGGLTDTQYF TGTGCCAGCAGCTTAGGTACTAGCGGGGGCCTCACAGATACGCAGTATTTT
TRBJ2-3 TRBV6-5 TRBD2 14 few CASSLAGEVNTQYF TGTGCCAGCAGTTTAGCGGGAGAGGTAAATACGCAGTATTTT
TRBJ2-3 TRBV7-6 NA 14 NA CASSPSSTTDTQYF TGTGCCAGCAGCCCCTCGAGCACCACAGATACGCAGTATTTT
TRBJ1-4 TRBV28 NA 15 few CASSQDAWQGEKLFF TGTGCCAGCAGCCAAGATGCGTGGCAGGGTGAAAAACTGTTTTTT
TRBJ1-1 TRBV19 TRBD1 14 few CASKKTGGNTEAFF TGTGCCAGTAAAAAAACAGGGGGCAACACTGAAGCTTTCTTT
TRBJ2-7 TRBV4-3 TRBD1 15 NA CASSQEGQGFYEQYF TGCGCCAGCAGCCAGGAAGGACAGGGGTTCTACGAGCAGTACTTC
TRBJ2-1 TRBV4-3 TRBD1 16 NA CASSQARDRGPNEQFF TGCGCCAGCAGCCAGGCCCGGGACAGGGGGCCCAATGAGCAGTTCTTC
TRBJ2-2 TRBV9 NA 17 NA CASSPPLGQIFTGELFF TGTGCCAGCAGCCCCCCGTTGGGACAAATTTTCACCGGGGAGCTGTTTTTT
TRBJ1-2 TRBV19 NA 14 NA CASLDRSSNYGYTF TGTGCCAGCTTAGACAGGAGCAGCAACTATGGCTACACCTTC
TRBJ2-2 TRBV7-9 TRBD2 17 NA CASSYSSAGGPWGELFF TGTGCCAGCAGCTACTCGTCGGCGGGAGGGCCTTGGGGGGAGCTGTTTTTT
TRBJ2-2 TRBV6-4 NA 15 few CASRGTTSNTGELFF TGTGCCAGCAGAGGGACAACCTCGAACACCGGGGAGCTGTTTTTT
TRBJ2-1 TRBV19 NA 14 NA CASSIQGGYNEQFF TGTGCCAGTAGTATACAAGGCGGCTACAATGAGCAGTTCTTC
TRBJ2-1 TRBV5-4 NA 13 NA CASSLNSFYEQFF TGTGCCAGCAGCTTGAATAGTTTCTATGAGCAGTTCTTC
TRBJ1-4 TRBV30 TRBD1 15 once CAWSGKQGAREKLFF TGTGCCTGGAGTGGCAAACAGGGGGCTCGGGAAAAACTGTTTTTT
TRBJ2-1 TRBV19 TRBD1 17 NA CASSIGSATGERNEQFF TGTGCCAGTAGTATAGGATCTGCGACAGGGGAAAGGAATGAGCAGTTCTTC
TRBJ1-5 TRBV21-1 NA 20 NA CASSKPRYFTGTSGNQPQHF TGTGCCAGCAGCAAGCCCAGATATTTTACCGGGACATCGGGCAATCAGCCCCAGCATTTT
TRBJ1-1 TRBV5-1 TRBD1 14 few CASSYGQGNAEAFF TGCGCCAGCAGCTACGGACAGGGGAACGCTGAAGCTTTCTTT
TRBJ2-1 TRBV7-9 NA 12 few CASSTGGPEQFF TGTGCCAGCAGTACCGGCGGGCCTGAGCAGTTCTTC
TRBJ2-4 TRBV14 TRBD1 15 NA CASSQQGVAKNIQYF TGTGCCAGCAGCCAGCAGGGGGTGGCCAAAAACATTCAGTACTTC
TRBJ2-5 TRBV5-4 TRBD1 15 NA CASSSPRDRGETQYF TGTGCCAGCAGCTCTCCCAGGGACAGGGGAGAGACCCAGTACTTC
TRBJ2-1 TRBV18 NA 16 NA CASSPPYGGFQGEQFF TGTGCCAGCTCACCACCGTACGGGGGTTTCCAGGGTGAGCAGTTCTTC
TRBJ1-5 TRBV19 TRBD1 15 NA CASSIGTGGGQPQHF TGTGCCAGTAGTATTGGGACAGGGGGGGGCCAGCCCCAGCATTTT
TRBJ2-5 TRBV7-9 NA 14 once CASSHSGQQETQYF TGTGCCAGCAGCCATTCCGGACAGCAAGAGACCCAGTACTTC
TRBJ1-2 TRBV5-1 NA 13 few CASSPDSSGGYTF TGCGCCAGCAGCCCGGACAGTTCAGGCGGCTACACCTTC
TRBJ1-2 TRBV7-9 TRBD1 13 NA CASSVTGVDGYTF TGTGCCAGCAGCGTGACAGGGGTCGACGGCTACACCTTC
TRBJ2-1 TRBV2 NA 15 NA CASREISSSYNEQFF TGTGCCAGCAGAGAGATCTCTAGCTCCTACAATGAGCAGTTCTTC
TRBJ2-1 TRBV10-3 TRBD1 16 once CAISEIGTGGYNEQFF TGTGCCATCAGTGAGATAGGGACAGGGGGCTACAATGAGCAGTTCTTC
TRBJ1-2 TRBV4-1 TRBD1 14 NA CASSPHRGEAGYTF TGCGCCAGCAGCCCGCACAGGGGTGAGGCTGGCTACACCTTC
TRBJ1-2 TRBV4-1 NA 16 NA CASSQVRRGSNYGYTF TGCGCCAGCAGCCAAGTGCGGCGGGGGAGTAACTATGGCTACACCTTC
TRBJ1-5 TRBV20-1 NA 17 NA CSASLDSRTTFNQPQHF TGCAGTGCTAGTCTGGACAGTAGAACTACTTTTAATCAGCCCCAGCATTTT
TRBJ1-6 TRBV15 NA 15 NA CATSRLDRRNSPLHF TGTGCCACCAGCAGACTCGACAGACGGAATTCACCCCTCCACTTT
TRBJ2-3 TRBV19 TRBD2 15 NA CASSIGTSGTDTQYF TGTGCCAGTAGTATAGGGACTAGCGGCACAGATACGCAGTATTTT
TRBJ2-7 TRBV4-3 NA 15 few CASSRMTGILYEQYF TGCGCCAGCAGCCGGATGACCGGGATCCTCTACGAGCAGTACTTC